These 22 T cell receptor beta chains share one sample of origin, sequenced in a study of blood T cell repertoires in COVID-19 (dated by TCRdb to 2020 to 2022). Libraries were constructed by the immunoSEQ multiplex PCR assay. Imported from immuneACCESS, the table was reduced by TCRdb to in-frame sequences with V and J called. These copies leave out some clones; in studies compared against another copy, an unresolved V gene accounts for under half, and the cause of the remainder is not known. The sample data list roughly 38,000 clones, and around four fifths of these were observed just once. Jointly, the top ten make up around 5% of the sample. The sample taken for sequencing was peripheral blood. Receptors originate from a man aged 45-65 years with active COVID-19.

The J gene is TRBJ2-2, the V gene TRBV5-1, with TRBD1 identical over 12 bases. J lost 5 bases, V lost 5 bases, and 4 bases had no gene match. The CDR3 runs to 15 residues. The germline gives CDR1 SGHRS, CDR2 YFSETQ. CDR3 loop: CASRWDRGPTGELFF. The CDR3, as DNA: TGCGCCAGCAGGTGGGACAGGGGGCCAACCGGGGAGCTGTTTTTT.

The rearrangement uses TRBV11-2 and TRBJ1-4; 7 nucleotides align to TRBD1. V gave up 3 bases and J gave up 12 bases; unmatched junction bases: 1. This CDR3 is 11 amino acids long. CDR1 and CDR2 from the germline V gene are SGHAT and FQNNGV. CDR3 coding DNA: TGTGCCAGCAGCTTTACAGGGGAACTGTTTTTT. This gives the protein CASSFTGELFF.

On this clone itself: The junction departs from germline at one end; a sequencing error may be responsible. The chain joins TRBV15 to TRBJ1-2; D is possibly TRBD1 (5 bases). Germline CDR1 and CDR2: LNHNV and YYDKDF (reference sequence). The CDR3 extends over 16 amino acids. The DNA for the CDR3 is TGTGCCACCAGCAGAGCCCCTCCGGGGGTGAACTCTGGCTACACCTTC. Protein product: CATSRAPPGVNSGYTF.

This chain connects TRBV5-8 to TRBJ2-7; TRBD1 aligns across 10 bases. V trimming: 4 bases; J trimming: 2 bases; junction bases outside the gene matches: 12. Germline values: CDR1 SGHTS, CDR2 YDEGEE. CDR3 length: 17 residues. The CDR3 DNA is TGTGCCAGCAGCCATCCCCAAGGGACAGGGGATACCTACGAGCAGTACTTC. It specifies CASSHPQGTGDTYEQYF.

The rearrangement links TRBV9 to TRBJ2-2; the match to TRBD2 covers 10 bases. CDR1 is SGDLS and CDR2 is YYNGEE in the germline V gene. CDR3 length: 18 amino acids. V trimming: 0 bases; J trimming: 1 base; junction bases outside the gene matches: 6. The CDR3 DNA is TGTGCCAGCAGCGTAGTACTAGCGGGGCTCGGGAACACCGGGGAGCTGTTTTTT. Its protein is CASSVVLAGLGNTGELFF.

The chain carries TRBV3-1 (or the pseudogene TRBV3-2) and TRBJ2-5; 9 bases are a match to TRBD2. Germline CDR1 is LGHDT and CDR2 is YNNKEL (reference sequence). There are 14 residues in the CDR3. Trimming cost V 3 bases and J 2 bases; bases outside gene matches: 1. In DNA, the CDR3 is TGTGCCAGCAGCCAGCTAGCGGGGCAAGAGACCCAGTACTTC. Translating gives CASSQLAGQETQYF.

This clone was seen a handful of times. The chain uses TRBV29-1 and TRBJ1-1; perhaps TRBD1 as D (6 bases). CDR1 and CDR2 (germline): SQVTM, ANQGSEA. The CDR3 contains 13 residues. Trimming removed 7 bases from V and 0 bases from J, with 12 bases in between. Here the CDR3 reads CSALRTVNTEAFF. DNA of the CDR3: TGCAGCGCCCTTCGGACAGTGAACACTGAAGCTTTCTTT.

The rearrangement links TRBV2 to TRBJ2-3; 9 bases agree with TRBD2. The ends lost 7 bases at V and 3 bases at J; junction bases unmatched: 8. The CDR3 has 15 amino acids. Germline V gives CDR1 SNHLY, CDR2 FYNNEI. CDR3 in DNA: TGTGCCAGCACTTCCGGGACTAGCTTGACAGATACGCAGTATTTT. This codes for CASTSGTSLTDTQYF. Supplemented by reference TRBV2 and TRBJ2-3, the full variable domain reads EPEVTQTPSHQVTQMGQEVILRCVPISNHLYFYWYRQILGQKVEFLVSFYNNEISEKSEIFDDQFSVERPDGSNFTLKIRSTKLEDSAMYFCASTSGTSLTDTQYFGPGTRLTVL.

CDR3 DNA: TGTGCCAGCAGTTATGAAGTAACAGATCCGTACTTC. This translates into CASSYEVTDPYF. The genes are TRBV6-2 or TRBV6-3 and TRBJ2-7; the D is unclear. The CDR3 sequence is 12 residues long. The germline gives CDR1 MNHEY, CDR2 SVGEGT. V lost 3 bases and J 12 bases, leaving 15 bases between the germline ends.

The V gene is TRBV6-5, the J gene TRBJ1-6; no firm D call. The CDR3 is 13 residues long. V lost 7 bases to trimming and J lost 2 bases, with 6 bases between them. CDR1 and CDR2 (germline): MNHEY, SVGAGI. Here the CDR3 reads CASMRAYNSPLHF. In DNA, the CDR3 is TGTGCCAGCATGAGGGCCTATAATTCACCCCTCCACTTT.

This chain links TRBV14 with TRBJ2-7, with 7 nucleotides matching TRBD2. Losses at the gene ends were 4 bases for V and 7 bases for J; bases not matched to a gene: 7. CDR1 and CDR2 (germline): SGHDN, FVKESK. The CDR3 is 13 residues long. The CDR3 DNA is TGTGCCAGCAGCCTCGTTCGGGGAGGGGAGCAGTACTTC. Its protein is CASSLVRGGEQYF.

CDR3 sequence reads: CASSQERGGRYNEQFF. The CDR3 DNA reads TGTGCCAGCAGCCAAGAGCGGGGGGGCCGATACAATGAGCAGTTCTTC. V and J are TRBV4-2 and TRBJ2-1; the match to TRBD2 covers 9 bases. V lost 0 bases to trimming and J lost 4 bases; unmatched junction nucleotides: 4. The CDR3 is made up of 16 amino acids. Germline V gene sequence: CDR1 LGHNA, CDR2 YNFKEQ.

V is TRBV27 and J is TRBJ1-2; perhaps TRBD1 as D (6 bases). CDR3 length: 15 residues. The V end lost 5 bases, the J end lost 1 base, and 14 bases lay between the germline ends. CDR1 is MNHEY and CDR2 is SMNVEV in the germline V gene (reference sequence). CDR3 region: CASSPPGGINYGYTF. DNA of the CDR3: TGTGCCAGCAGTCCCCCTGGGGGCATTAACTATGGCTACACCTTC.

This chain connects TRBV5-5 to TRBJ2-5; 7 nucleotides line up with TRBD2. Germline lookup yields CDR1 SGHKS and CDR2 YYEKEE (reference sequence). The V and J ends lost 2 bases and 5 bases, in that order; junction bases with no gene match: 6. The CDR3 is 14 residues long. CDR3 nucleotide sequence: TGTGCCAGCAGCTTCGGGGGGACTCGGGAGACCCAGTACTTC. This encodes CASSFGGTRETQYF. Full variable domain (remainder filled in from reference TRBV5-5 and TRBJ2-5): DAGVTQSPTHLIKTRGQQVTLRCSPISGHKSVSWYQQVLGQGPQFIFQYYEKEERGRGNFPDRFSARQFPNYSSELNVNALLLGDSALYLCASSFGGTRETQYFGPGTRLLVL.

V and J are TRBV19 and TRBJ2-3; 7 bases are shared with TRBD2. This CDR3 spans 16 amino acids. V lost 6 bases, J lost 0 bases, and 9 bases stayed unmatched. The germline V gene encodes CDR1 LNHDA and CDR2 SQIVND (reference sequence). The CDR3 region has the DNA TGTGCCAGTAGCAGGCGGCGGGGGTATAGCACAGATACGCAGTATTTT. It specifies CASSRRRGYSTDTQYF.

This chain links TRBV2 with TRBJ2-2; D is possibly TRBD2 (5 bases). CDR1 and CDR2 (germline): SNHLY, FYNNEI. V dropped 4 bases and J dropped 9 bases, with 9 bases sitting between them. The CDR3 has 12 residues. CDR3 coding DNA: TGTGCCAGCAGTGGCTCGGGGAGGGAGCTGTTTTTT. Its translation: CASSGSGRELFF.

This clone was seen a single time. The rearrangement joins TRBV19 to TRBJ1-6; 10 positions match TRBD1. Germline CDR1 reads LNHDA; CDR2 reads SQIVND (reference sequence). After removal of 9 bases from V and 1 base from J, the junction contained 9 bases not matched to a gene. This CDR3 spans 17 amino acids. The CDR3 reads CASKGQGIWSYNSPLHF. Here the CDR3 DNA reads TGTGCCAGCAAGGGACAGGGGATCTGGTCCTATAATTCACCCCTCCACTTT.

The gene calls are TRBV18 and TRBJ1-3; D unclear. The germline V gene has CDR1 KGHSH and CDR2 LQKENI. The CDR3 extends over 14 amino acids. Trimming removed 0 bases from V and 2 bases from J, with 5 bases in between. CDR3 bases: TGTGCCAGCTCACCACCCAACACTGGAAACACCATATATTTT. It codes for CASSPPNTGNTIYF.

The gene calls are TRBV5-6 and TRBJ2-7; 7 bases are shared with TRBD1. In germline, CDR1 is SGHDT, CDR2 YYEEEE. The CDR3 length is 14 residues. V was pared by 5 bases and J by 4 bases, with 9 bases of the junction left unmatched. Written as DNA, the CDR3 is TGTGCCAGCAGGCTTTCCGGGACAGAATACGAGCAGTACTTC. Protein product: CASRLSGTEYEQYF.

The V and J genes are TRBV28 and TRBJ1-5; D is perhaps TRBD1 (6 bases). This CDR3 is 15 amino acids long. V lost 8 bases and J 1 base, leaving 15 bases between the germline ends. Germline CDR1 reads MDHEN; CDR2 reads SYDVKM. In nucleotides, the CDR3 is TGTGCCAGCTCGATAGGGGGGGGAAGCAATCAGCCCCAGCATTTT. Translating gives CASSIGGGSNQPQHF.

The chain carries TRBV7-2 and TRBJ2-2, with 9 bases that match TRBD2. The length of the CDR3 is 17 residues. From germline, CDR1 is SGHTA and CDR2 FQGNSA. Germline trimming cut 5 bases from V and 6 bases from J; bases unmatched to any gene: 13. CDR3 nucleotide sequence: TGTGCCAGCAGCCCCCGGGGAGCGGGGGGTGGGGCCGGGGAGCTGTTTTTT. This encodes CASSPRGAGGGAGELFF.

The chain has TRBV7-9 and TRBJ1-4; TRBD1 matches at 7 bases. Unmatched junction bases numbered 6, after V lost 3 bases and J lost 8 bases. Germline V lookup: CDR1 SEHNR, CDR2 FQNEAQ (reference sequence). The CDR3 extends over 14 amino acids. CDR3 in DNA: TGTGCCAGCAGCTTGTCGACAGGGTGGGAAAAACTGTTTTTT. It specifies CASSLSTGWEKLFF.